This T cell receptor beta chain was sequenced for a study of cytomegalovirus exposure and HLA in healthy donors. This clone has just one count. The target antigen is unknown. V lost 5 bases and J lost 0, with 13 bases in between. Germline lookup yields CDR1 LNHDA and CDR2 SQIVND (reference sequence). CDR3 length equals 15 residues. PCR employed 60 Vbeta and 13 Jbeta primers. TCRdb keeps only in-frame clones here, not all; method: immunoSEQ multiplex PCR. The sample includes fewer than 110,000 clones, around two thirds of them seen just once. Study-wide findings and caveats: Later analysis suggested links between common viral pathogens and several top significant clusters.

Sequenced input: PBMCs. The V gene is TRBV19, the J gene TRBJ1-1; no reliable D call. The sequence came from a woman in her 40s in good health and CMV-seropositive. CDR3 residues: CASSASGVMNTEAFF. CDR3 DNA: TGTGCCAGTAGTGCTTCCGGGGTCATGAACACTGAAGCTTTCTTT.